This T cell receptor beta chain is drawn from a study of blood T cell repertoires in COVID-19 (dated by TCRdb to between 2020 and 2021). Concerning the study at large: Samples from collaborators originated in the United States, Italy and Spain and spanned both the acute and convalescent phases of COVID-19. The prospective study material was composed of cDNA or gDNA derived from T cells, B-cell-depleted T cells, or PBMCs. The dataset comprised deeply sampled blood TCRbeta repertoires from subjects exposed to, actively infected with, or recovered from COVID-19. The repertoires were made available in a free public database intended to serve as a resource for research on the immune response to SARS-CoV-2. The samples were drawn from two sources: the first 160 participants of the ongoing ImmuneRACE study, and 1,254 subjects contributed by 6 global collaborators. A de-identified subject ID, COVID-19 status, age in years and sex were almost always included in the sample metadata. Where HLA class I and class II types were available, the types were taken from metadata supplied by the sample provider, not from assay-based typing.

Taken from cysteine to phenylalanine, the CDR3 has 11 residues. The CDR3 DNA has 33 bases and is translated from base 1. The germline V gene supplies CDR1 SGDLS and CDR2 YYNGEE. The V end gives up 4 bases and the J end 15 bases, leaving 6 bases in the junction not matched to a gene. On this clone itself: The antigen this receptor binds is unknown. No base quality values were provided; no much bigger clone lies one nucleotide off.

Whole blood was collected in K2EDTA tubes by collaborating institutions according to the institutions' own protocols. Collaborator samples were shipped for TCRbeta analysis as frozen whole blood, isolated PBMCs, or DNA extracted from either sample type. The paper as a whole reports these results and caveats: How much clinical and demographic metadata was included differed by source and by participant, and the metadata was provided uncurated.

The immunoSEQ Assay, a bias-controlled multiplex PCR, was used to amplify TCRbeta CDR3 regions from genomic DNA. The original pipeline was this. Within the assay, amplification of reference gene primers was used to estimate how many nucleated cells each sample contained. Sequence reads were collapsed and filtered to measure the absolute abundance of every unique TCRbeta CDR3 rearrangement. For each sample, productive Simpson clonality was calculated as the square root of Simpson's diversity index over productive rearrangements. This immuneACCESS table, as held by TCRdb, lists in-frame sequences with V and J called but not all clones. Of the missing ones, under half trace to an unresolved V gene in checked studies; the others have no known cause. The V and J calls and the clone size are those of that table, but D and trimming were determined from the DNA. The sample table holds approximately 310,000 clones, of which around 86% were seen once. 1% of the sample is in the top ten clones.

The receptor was isolated from a man aged 50 to 60 with active or convalescent COVID-19. Source material: peripheral blood. Recombination joined TRBV9 with TRBJ1-3, and 8 junctional nucleotides match TRBD1. The DNA is TGTGCCAGCAGCCCAGGACAGGGAAGATATTTT. The translation is CASSPGQGRYF.